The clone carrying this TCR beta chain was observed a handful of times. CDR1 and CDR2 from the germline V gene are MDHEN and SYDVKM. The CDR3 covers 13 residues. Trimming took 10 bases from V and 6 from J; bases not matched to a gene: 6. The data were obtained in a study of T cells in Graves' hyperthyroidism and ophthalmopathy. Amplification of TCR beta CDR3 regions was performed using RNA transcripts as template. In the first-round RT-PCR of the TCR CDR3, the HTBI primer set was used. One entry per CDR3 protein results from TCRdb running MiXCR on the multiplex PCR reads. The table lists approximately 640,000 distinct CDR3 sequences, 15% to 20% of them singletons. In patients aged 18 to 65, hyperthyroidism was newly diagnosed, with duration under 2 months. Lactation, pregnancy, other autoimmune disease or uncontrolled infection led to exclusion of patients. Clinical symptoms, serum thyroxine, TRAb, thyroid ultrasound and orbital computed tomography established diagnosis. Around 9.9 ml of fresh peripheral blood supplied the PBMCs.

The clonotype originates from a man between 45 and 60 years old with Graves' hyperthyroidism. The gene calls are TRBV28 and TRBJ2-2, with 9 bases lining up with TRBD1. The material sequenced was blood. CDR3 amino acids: CAIPDRGSGELFF. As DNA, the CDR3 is TGTGCCATTCCGGACAGGGGCTCCGGGGAGCTGTTTTTT. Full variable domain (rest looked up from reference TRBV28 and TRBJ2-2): DVKVTQSSRYLVKRTGEKVFLECVQDMDHENMFWYRQDPGLGLRLIYFSYDVKMKEKGDIPEGYSVSREKKERFSLILESASTNQTSMYLCAIPDRGSGELFFGEGSRLTVL.